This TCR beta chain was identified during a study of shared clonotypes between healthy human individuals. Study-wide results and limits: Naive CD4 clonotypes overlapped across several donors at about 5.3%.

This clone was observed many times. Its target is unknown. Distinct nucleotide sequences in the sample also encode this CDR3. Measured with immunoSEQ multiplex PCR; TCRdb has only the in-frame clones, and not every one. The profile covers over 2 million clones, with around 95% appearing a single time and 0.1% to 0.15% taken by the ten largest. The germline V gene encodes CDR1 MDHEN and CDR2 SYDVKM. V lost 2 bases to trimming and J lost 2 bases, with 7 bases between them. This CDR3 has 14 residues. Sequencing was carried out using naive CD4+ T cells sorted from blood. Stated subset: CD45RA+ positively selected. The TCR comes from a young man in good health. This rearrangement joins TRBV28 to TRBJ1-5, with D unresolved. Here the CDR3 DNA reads TGTGCCAGCAGTTTAGGGTCGGGCAATCAGCCCCAGCATTTT. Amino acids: CASSLGSGNQPQHF.